This is a list of T cell receptor beta chains from one sample in a study of beta chain features in type 1 diabetes. Clones were read by immunoSEQ multiplex PCR, and TCRdb kept only the in-frame ones, dropping some. The top ten hold 0.023% of the sample, which has some 900,000 clones, 15% to 20% seen once. Source material: naive CD4+ T cells from blood. Receptor source: a woman aged 18-30 years in good health. The CDR3 runs from the conserved cysteine through the conserved F or W. Each record gives: D gene, J gene, V gene, clone size, CDR3 DNA, CDR3 protein. D genes are given only for firm matches. The size entry is marked missing in some rows and otherwise reads once, few, many or a size class.

NA | TRBJ2-3 | TRBV5-1 | NA | TGCGCCAGCAGCCCGGGGAGTATCCACACAGATACGCAGTATTTT | CASSPGSIHTDTQYF
TRBD1 | TRBJ1-1 | TRBV18 | few | TGTGCCAGCTCGCAATCCGGAAACAGGGGTCCTGAAGCTTTCTTT | CASSQSGNRGPEAFF
NA | TRBJ2-5 | TRBV18 | NA | TGTGCCAGCTCACGGAACCTCGATGCGACCCAGTACTTC | CASSRNLDATQYF
NA | TRBJ2-2 | TRBV18 | few | TGTGCCAGCTCACCGTCGGACAGCACCGGGGAGCTGTTTTTT | CASSPSDSTGELFF
NA | TRBJ2-3 | TRBV10-3 | few | TGTGCCATCAACGATCCTAGAAGCACAGATACGCAGTATTTT | CAINDPRSTDTQYF
TRBD1 | TRBJ2-2 | TRBV6-5 | few | TGTGCCAGCAGCAAAAGGGACAGTCGAAACGGGGAGCTGTTTTTT | CASSKRDSRNGELFF
TRBD2 | TRBJ2-2 | TRBV5-1 | NA | TGCGCCAGCAGCTTGGCCGGTGGGACTAGCGGGACCGGGGAGCTGTTTTTT | CASSLAGGTSGTGELFF
TRBD2 | TRBJ2-1 | TRBV2 | NA | TGTGCCAGCAGACCCTTTAGCGGGAGGGCCGCGACCTACAATGAGCAGTTCTTC | CASRPFSGRAATYNEQFF
TRBD1 | TRBJ1-2 | TRBV18 | few | TGTGCCAGCTCACCACGTGCGGCAGGGGGCAACTATGGCTACACCTTC | CASSPRAAGGNYGYTF
TRBD2 | TRBJ2-2 | TRBV7-3 | NA | TGTGCCAGCAGCTTAAGCTCTTGCGGGACTAGCGGGATCTCCGGGGAGCCGTTTTTT | CASSLSSCGTSGISGEPFF
TRBD2 | TRBJ2-7 | TRBV10-3 | once | TGTGCCATCAGTGAGTGGGAGGGAACCGTCAACGAGCAGTACTTC | CAISEWEGTVNEQYF
NA | TRBJ2-7 | TRBV16 | many | TGTGCCAGCAGCCAATGGCTGAACTACGAGCAGTACTTC | CASSQWLNYEQYF
TRBD2 | TRBJ2-3 | TRBV6-5 | few | TGTGCCAGCAGTTACCGCCTAGCGGGCACAGATACGCAGTATTTT | CASSYRLAGTDTQYF
NA | TRBJ2-7 | TRBV4-2 | few | TGTGCCAGCAGCCGAGGAGTAGGGACCTACGAGCAGTACTTC | CASSRGVGTYEQYF
NA | TRBJ1-5 | TRBV6-5 | few | TGTGCCAGCGGGTCCAAATATAGCAATCAGCCCCAGCATTTT | CASGSKYSNQPQHF
TRBD1 | TRBJ1-2 | TRBV29-1 | NA | TGCAGCGTTGAACCATCAAAGGGGCCCGAGGACAGGGTCAATGGCTACACCTTC | CSVEPSKGPEDRVNGYTF
TRBD1 | TRBJ1-1 | TRBV5-1 | few | TGCGCCAGCAGCTTGGACAGGGGCGGCACTGAAGCTTTCTTT | CASSLDRGGTEAFF
NA | TRBJ2-7 | TRBV11-2 | NA | TGTGCCAGCAGCCGCGACTCACCCGCGTGGTACGAGCAGTACTTC | CASSRDSPAWYEQYF
NA | TRBJ2-7 | TRBV20-1 | few | TGCAGTGCTGTCAGGCTTCGTGAGCAGTACTTC | CSAVRLREQYF
NA | TRBJ1-4 | TRBV5-4 | NA | TGTGCCAGCAGCCCAGGGTTGGGTGAAAAACTGTTTTTT | CASSPGLGEKLFF
NA | TRBJ1-2 | TRBV5-1 | few | TGCGCCAGCAGCTCATCAGGGGTTGGCGGCTACACCTTC | CASSSSGVGGYTF
TRBD2 | TRBJ2-7 | TRBV4-2 | few | TGTGCCAGCAGCCGGGAGCGGGGACTCTTTCCCTACGAGCAGTACTTC | CASSRERGLFPYEQYF
NA | TRBJ1-2 | TRBV6-5 | few | TGTGCCAGCAGTTACTCGATAGGTACAGATCTCTATGGCTACACCTTC | CASSYSIGTDLYGYTF
NA | TRBJ1-3 | TRBV18 | NA | TGTGCCAGCTCGCCCGGCTCTGGAAACACCATATATTTT | CASSPGSGNTIYF
NA | TRBJ1-1 | TRBV5-4 | few | TGTGCCAGCAGCTTGGCAGGGCCGAACACTGAAGCTTTCTTT | CASSLAGPNTEAFF
NA | TRBJ1-5 | TRBV7-9 | NA | TGTGCCAGCAGCCCCCAGGGTAACCAGCCCCAGCATTTT | CASSPQGNQPQHF
TRBD1 | TRBJ1-1 | TRBV28 | NA | TGTGCCAGCAGTCCTCCGGGACAGGGGAGGACTGAAGCTTTCTTT | CASSPPGQGRTEAFF
NA | TRBJ2-1 | TRBV12-5 | few | TGTGCTAGTGGTTTGTTCGGCAGGAGTGAGCAGTTCTTC | CASGLFGRSEQFF
TRBD2 | TRBJ2-2 | TRBV4-2 | NA | TGTGCCAGCAGCCAACTAGGACTAGCGGGTAACACCGGGGAGCTGTTTTTT | CASSQLGLAGNTGELFF
NA | TRBJ2-1 | TRBV6-1 | few | TGTGCCAGCAGTGGACGGGAGACTTTCTACAATGAGCAGTTCTTC | CASSGRETFYNEQFF